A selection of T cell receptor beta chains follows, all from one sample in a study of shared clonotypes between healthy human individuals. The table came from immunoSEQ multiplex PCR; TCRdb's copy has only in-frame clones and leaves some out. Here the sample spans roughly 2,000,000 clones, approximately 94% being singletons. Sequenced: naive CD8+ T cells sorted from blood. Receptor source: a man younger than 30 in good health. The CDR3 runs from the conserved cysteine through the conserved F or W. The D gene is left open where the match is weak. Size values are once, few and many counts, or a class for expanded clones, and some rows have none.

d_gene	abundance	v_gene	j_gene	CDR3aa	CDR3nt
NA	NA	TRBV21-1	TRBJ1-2	CASSKNGEEGYTF	TGTGCCAGCAGCAAAAATGGGGAGGAGGGCTACACCTTC
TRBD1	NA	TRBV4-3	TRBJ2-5	CASSQGTGVKETQYF	TGCGCCAGCAGCCAAGGGACAGGGGTTAAAGAGACCCAGTACTTC
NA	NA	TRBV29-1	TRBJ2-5	CSVDEYGTVGGHGETQYF	TGCAGCGTTGATGAGTACGGAACTGTCGGGGGTCATGGGGAGACCCAGTACTTC
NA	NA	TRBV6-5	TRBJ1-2	CASSYSAGTGGYTF	TGTGCCAGCAGTTACTCGGCAGGGACCGGTGGCTACACCTTC
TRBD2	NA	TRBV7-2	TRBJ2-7	CASSFGGDGSSYEQYF	TGTGCCAGCAGCTTCGGGGGGGACGGAAGCTCCTACGAGCAGTACTTC
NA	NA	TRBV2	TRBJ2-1	CASSESGFISYNEQFF	TGTGCCAGCAGTGAATCTGGGTTTATTTCCTACAATGAGCAGTTCTTC
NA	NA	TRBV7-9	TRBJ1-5	CASSLGQGSNQPQHF	TGTGCCAGCAGCTTAGGTCAGGGAAGCAATCAGCCCCAGCATTTT
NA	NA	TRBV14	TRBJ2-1	CASSQRPGPNRGNNEQFF	TGTGCCAGCAGCCAAAGGCCGGGGCCGAACCGCGGGAACAATGAGCAGTTCTTC
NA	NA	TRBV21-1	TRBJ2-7	CASSFGGFGVEQYF	TGTGCCAGCAGCTTTGGGGGCTTTGGCGTCGAGCAGTACTTC
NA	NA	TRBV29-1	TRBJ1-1	CSVAWRGMNTEAFF	TGCAGCGTGGCTTGGCGGGGGATGAACACTGAAGCTTTCTTT
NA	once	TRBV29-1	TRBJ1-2	CSVVTGQGGGYTF	TGCAGCGTTGTCACCGGGCAGGGCGGGGGCTACACCTTC
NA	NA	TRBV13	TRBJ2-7	CASSLGGSYEQYF	TGTGCCAGCAGCTTGGGCGGTTCCTACGAGCAGTACTTC
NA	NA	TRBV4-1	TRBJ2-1	CASSARQVGDEQFF	TGCGCCAGCAGCGCCCGACAGGTTGGGGATGAGCAGTTCTTC
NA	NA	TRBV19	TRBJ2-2	CASNLGQEPTGELFF	TGTGCCAGTAATTTGGGGCAGGAGCCCACCGGGGAGCTGTTTTTT
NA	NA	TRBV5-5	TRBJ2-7	CASSLAGWNEQYF	TGTGCCAGCAGCTTGGCGGGGTGGAACGAGCAGTACTTC
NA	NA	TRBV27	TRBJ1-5	CASSLSVGQPQHF	TGTGCCAGCAGTTTATCGGTAGGGCAGCCCCAGCATTTT
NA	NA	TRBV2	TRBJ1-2	CASSEGASLGNYGYTF	TGTGCCAGCAGTGAAGGGGCCTCACTGGGGAACTATGGCTACACCTTC
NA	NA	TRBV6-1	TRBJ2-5	CASSGWELVETQYF	TGTGCCAGCAGTGGGTGGGAGCTGGTGGAGACCCAGTACTTC
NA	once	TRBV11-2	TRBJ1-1	CASSHPGAQVEAFF	TGTGCCAGCAGCCACCCCGGGGCACAGGTGGAAGCTTTCTTT
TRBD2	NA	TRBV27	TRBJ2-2	CASSLSPTRLAGGAGELFF	TGTGCCAGCAGTTTATCACCCACTCGACTAGCGGGGGGGGCCGGGGAGCTGTTTTTT
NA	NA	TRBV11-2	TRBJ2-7	CASSLGMGDGEQYF	TGTGCCAGCAGCCTAGGGATGGGTGACGGCGAGCAGTACTTC
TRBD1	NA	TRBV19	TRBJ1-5	CASREDREANQPQHF	TGTGCCAGTCGAGAGGACAGGGAGGCTAATCAGCCCCAGCATTTT
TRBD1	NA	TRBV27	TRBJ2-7	CASSWTGSAHEQYF	TGTGCCAGCTCATGGACAGGGTCGGCCCACGAGCAGTACTTC
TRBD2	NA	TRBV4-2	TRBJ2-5	CASSPRSGTSGVQETQYF	TGTGCCAGCAGCCCTAGGTCGGGGACTAGCGGGGTACAAGAGACCCAGTACTTC